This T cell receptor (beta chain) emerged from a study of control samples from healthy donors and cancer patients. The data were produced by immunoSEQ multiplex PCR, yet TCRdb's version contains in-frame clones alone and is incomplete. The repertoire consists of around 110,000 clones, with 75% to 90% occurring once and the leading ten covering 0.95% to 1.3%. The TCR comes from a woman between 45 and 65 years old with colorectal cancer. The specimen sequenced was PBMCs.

DNA of the CDR3: TGTGCCAGCAGCCTGGACCGGGGTGGGGGGGAGACCCAGTACTTC. Residues: CASSLDRGGGETQYF. The genes are TRBV2 and TRBJ2-5; weak D call: TRBD2 (6 bases). Germline CDR1 is SNHLY and CDR2 is FYNNEI. The germline V and J ends were trimmed by 6 bases and 5 bases, with 19 bases remaining between them. The CDR3 contains 15 residues.